This record looks at one T cell receptor beta chain sequence and its context. CDR1 and CDR2 from the germline V gene are ENHRY and SYGVKD. CDR3 length: 14 residues. Trimming left V 6 bases short and J 0 bases short, with 9 bases between. Indicated time point: newly diagnosed GD, antithyroid drugs for less than 3 months. Following extraction of RNA from PBMCs, that RNA was used to make the TCR library. Tubes containing EDTA received roughly 9 milliliters of drawn peripheral blood. Assembly of TCR beta libraries relied on iRepertoire HTBI primers together with Arm-PCR of CDR3 regions. TCRdb re-called the multiplex PCR reads through MiXCR, storing one row per CDR3 protein. The sample lists 530,000 or so distinct CDR3 sequences; about 15% were seen once. The data originate from a study of regulatory T cells in long-lasting Graves disease. This sample was shared with a second study, whose subject was T cells in Graves' hyperthyroidism and ophthalmopathy. That report adds: Diagnoses were made from clinical symptoms, serum measures (thyroxine and TRAb), thyroid ultrasound and orbital computed tomography.

The material was peripheral blood mononuclear cells (PBMCs), obtained at new diagnosis, from a patient treated with antithyroid drugs. The chain is built from TRBV10-3 and TRBJ1-5; D gene ambiguous. This receptor was identified in a man between 18 and 35 years old with Graves disease. CDR3 protein: CAIRKDTSNQPQHF. The CDR3 DNA follows: TGTGCCATCAGAAAAGACACTAGCAATCAGCCCCAGCATTTT.